This T cell receptor (beta chain) is drawn from a study of blood T cell repertoires in COVID-19 (dated by TCRdb to the early 2020s). About the investigation overall: Samples covering the acute and convalescent phases of COVID-19 were provided by collaborators in the United States, Italy and Spain. Samples were obtained from the ongoing ImmuneRACE study (first 160 participants) and from over 1,000 subjects provided by 6 global collaborators. Nearly every sample came with metadata listing a de-identified subject ID, COVID-19 status, age in years and sex. The repertoires were released in a freely available public database intended as a resource for research on the immune response to SARS-CoV-2. Deeply sampled blood TCRbeta repertoires from subjects exposed to, actively infected with, or recovered from COVID-19 were included in the dataset. The material from the prospective study consisted of cDNA or gDNA derived from T cells, B-cell-depleted T cells, or PBMCs. HLA class I and class II types, where available, came from metadata supplied by the sample provider rather than from assay-based typing.

The immunoSEQ Assay, a bias-controlled multiplex PCR, was used to amplify TCRbeta CDR3 regions from genomic DNA. In the original analysis: The number of nucleated cells in each sample was estimated from the amplification of reference gene primers within the assay. To quantify the absolute abundance of each unique TCRbeta CDR3 rearrangement, sequence reads were collapsed and filtered. For each sample, productive Simpson clonality was calculated as the square root of Simpson's diversity index over productive rearrangements. Drawn from immuneACCESS, this table holds only the in-frame rearrangements with V and J called that TCRdb kept. Clones are partly lost; checked studies trace under half to an unresolved V gene and leave the rest unexplained. D and trimming were read from the DNA, whereas the V and J calls and clone size are those reported in that table. The sample yields 120,000 to 150,000 clones; about 89% were counted once. 35% to 40% of the sample belongs to the ten largest clones.

The paper as a whole reports these results and caveats: Clinical and demographic metadata were provided uncurated, with the amount varying by source and participant.

With regard to this clone: The antigen it binds to is not known. Base qualities are not at hand, and no much larger clone is one base apart.

Samples from volunteer blood donors who had recovered from COVID-19 were contributed by a second Seattle source. Collaborating institutions collected whole blood in K2EDTA tubes following their own protocols. For TCRbeta analysis, collaborators shipped samples in one of three forms: frozen whole blood, isolated PBMCs, or DNA extracted from either of those sample types. The CDR1 and CDR2 encoded by the germline V gene (reference sequence) are DFQATT and SNEGSKA. V lost 3 bases and J lost 3 bases, and the count of bases not matched to a germline gene is 6. The CDR3 contains 15 residues, cysteine and phenylalanine counted. The kept DNA is CDR3 alone, 45 bases in frame from the first base.

This receptor was taken from a man between 45 and 60 years old who had recovered from COVID-19. The sequenced sample was peripheral blood. The chain is encoded by TRBV20-1 joined to TRBJ2-3, with 10 central nucleotides matching TRBD2. Here is the DNA: TGCAGTGCTAGTGCACTAGCGGGGACGACAGATACGCAGTATTTT. This gives the protein CSASALAGTTDTQYF.